The clone carrying this T cell receptor beta chain was detected ten times or more. One entry per CDR3 protein results from TCRdb running MiXCR on the RT-PCR reads. This sample carries about 700,000 distinct CDR3 sequences, 11% to 15% of them seen once, and the ten largest clones take 3.6%. Trimming shortened V by 7 bases and J by 2 bases, and 11 bases separated the two germline ends. The CDR3 spans 12 residues. Germline V gene data show CDR1 as SQVTM and CDR2 as ANQGSEA. The receptor comes from a female donor in good health, serving as a healthy control. The rearrangement links TRBV29-1 to TRBJ1-2, with a tentative D call TRBD1 (6 bases). Sequenced input: memory CD4+ T cells from blood. CDR3 nucleotides: TGCAGCGCCGGACAGACCAACTATGGCTACACCTTC. Protein product: CSAGQTNYGYTF.